The clone carrying this T cell receptor beta chain was counted ten times or more. The data are from a study of T cells in Graves' hyperthyroidism and ophthalmopathy. V dropped 1 base and J dropped 0 bases, with 11 bases sitting between them. This CDR3 is built from 16 residues. Looked up from germline, CDR1 is SNHLY and CDR2 is FYNNEI. RNA transcripts yielded amplified TCR beta CDR3 regions. An initial round of RT-PCR targeting the TCR CDR3 relied on the HTBI primer set. MiXCR, run by TCRdb on the multiplex PCR reads, gives a single entry per CDR3 protein. The sample holds approximately 610,000 distinct CDR3 sequences, about a sixth seen once.

The V and J genes are TRBV2 and TRBJ2-3, with D hard to call. Sequences were obtained from blood. The sequence was collected from a woman aged 18-35 years with Graves' hyperthyroidism. The CDR3 DNA reads TGTGCCAGCAGTGAAGGGGGATTTTCTAGCACAGATACGCAGTATTTT. Its protein is CASSEGGFSSTDTQYF.